This is a list of T cell receptor beta chains from one sample in a study of T cell responses to AZD1222 COVID-19 vaccine. Measured with immunoSEQ multiplex PCR; TCRdb has only the in-frame clones, and not every one. The table lists over 130,000 clones, over 75% of them singletons. The sequencing here drew on peripheral blood, taken on day 0 of AZD1222 vaccination. All receptors derive from an adult in good health. The CDR3 runs from the conserved cysteine through the conserved F or W. The order of the fields is V gene, D gene, clone size, J gene, CDR3 DNA, CDR3 protein. The D gene is left open where the match is weak. Not every row has a clone size; where given, it reads once, few, many or a size class.

TRBV5-4	-	-	TRBJ1-2	TGTGCCAGCAGCTTGGTCCAGCAGGGCTACACCTTC	CASSLVQQGYTF
TRBV20-1	-	-	TRBJ1-5	TGCAGTGCTAGTCTGGGGCGGATTAATCAGCCCCAGCATTTT	CSASLGRINQPQHF
TRBV4-2	-	-	TRBJ1-3	TGTGCCAGCAGCTTCCACCTCGGGGCTGAAGGAAACACCATATATTTT	CASSFHLGAEGNTIYF
TRBV3-1/TRBV3-2	TRBD1	-	TRBJ2-5	TGTGCCAGCAGCAACCCGACAGGGATCGAGACCCAGTACTTC	CASSNPTGIETQYF
TRBV30	TRBD1	few	TRBJ1-5	TGTGCCTGGAGTGTACAGGGGCAGCCCCAGCATTTT	CAWSVQGQPQHF
TRBV7-9	-	-	TRBJ1-3	TGTGCCAGCAGCTTAGCGTCCGGGGCAGGAAACACCATATATTTT	CASSLASGAGNTIYF
TRBV11-3	-	-	TRBJ2-5	TGTGCCAGCAGCTTGGACCATCAGTGGGTAACACAAGAGACCCAGTACTTC	CASSLDHQWVTQETQYF
TRBV18	-	-	TRBJ2-5	TGTGCCAGCTCACCACCGGGGCTTCAAGAGACCCAGTACTTC	CASSPPGLQETQYF
TRBV4-1	-	-	TRBJ1-2	TGCGCCAGCAGCCAAGATCCGGCAGCAGCTAACTATGGCTACACCTTC	CASSQDPAAANYGYTF
TRBV6-5	-	once	TRBJ1-1	TGTGCCAGCAGTTACTCAGGCACCGGCCACACTGAAGCTTTCTTT	CASSYSGTGHTEAFF
TRBV5-6	TRBD1	-	TRBJ1-2	TGTGCCAGCAGCCCTCAGGGGGGTAGCTATGGCTACACCTTC	CASSPQGGSYGYTF
TRBV2	TRBD1	-	TRBJ1-1	TGTGCCAGCAGGGGACAGGGTTACACTGAAGCTTTCTTT	CASRGQGYTEAFF
TRBV5-4	-	once	TRBJ2-7	TGTGCCAGCAGCTTTGTAGGGCAGATCTACGAGCAGTACTTC	CASSFVGQIYEQYF
TRBV6-1	-	few	TRBJ1-3	TGTGCCAGCAGTGAGCTACAGGGAGTAAACACCATATATTTT	CASSELQGVNTIYF
TRBV5-1	TRBD2	-	TRBJ2-1	TGCGCCAGCAACGGACTAGCGGGGAATTCAAATGAGCAGTTCTTC	CASNGLAGNSNEQFF
TRBV30	TRBD1	-	TRBJ1-1	TGTGCCTGGAGGCCCGGACAGGGCCCCACTGAAGCTTTCTTT	CAWRPGQGPTEAFF
TRBV30	-	-	TRBJ2-7	TGTGCCTGGAGTGTCGGCGGGGTGTCCTACGAGCAGTACTTC	CAWSVGGVSYEQYF
TRBV4-1	TRBD2	-	TRBJ2-1	TGCGCCAGCAGCCAAGTTTCTAGCGGGGGGTCGGATGAGCAGTTCTTC	CASSQVSSGGSDEQFF
TRBV7-9	-	-	TRBJ2-1	TGTGCCAGCAGCCCGACGGTATACAATGAGCAGTTCTTC	CASSPTVYNEQFF
TRBV30	TRBD2	-	TRBJ2-3	TGTGCCTGGAAAACTAGCGGGGGGTGGTCAGATACGCAGTATTTT	CAWKTSGGWSDTQYF
TRBV6-5	-	-	TRBJ2-1	TGTGCCAGCAGTTACTCGGAGGGGTTTGGGGGAGAGCAGTTCTTC	CASSYSEGFGGEQFF
TRBV5-1	-	-	TRBJ2-7	TGCGCCAGCAGCTTGGCAGGGGTAGGTTACGAGCAGTACTTC	CASSLAGVGYEQYF
TRBV6-5	-	-	TRBJ2-1	TGTGCCAGCAGTTCGTCCCCGGTTCGCCCCAATGAGCAGTTCTTC	CASSSSPVRPNEQFF
TRBV5-5	-	once	TRBJ2-7	TGTGCCAGCAGCTTAGGGGGTCAGAGCTCCTACGAGCAGTACTTC	CASSLGGQSSYEQYF
TRBV3-1/TRBV3-2	-	-	TRBJ2-5	TGTGCCAGCAGCCAATATAGTCTCGAAAGGCCGGGAGAGACCCAGTACTTC	CASSQYSLERPGETQYF
TRBV4-1	TRBD2	-	TRBJ2-3	TGCGCCAGCAGCCAAGCCCACCCGGCGGGAGGGCCTAGAGATACGCAGTATTTT	CASSQAHPAGGPRDTQYF
TRBV25-1	TRBD1	-	TRBJ1-3	TGTGCCAGCAGTGAAGGGACAGACTCTGGAAACACCATATATTTT	CASSEGTDSGNTIYF
TRBV7-9	-	-	TRBJ1-5	TGTGCCAGCAGCTATAGCGGGACCGAGTATAGCAATCAGCCCCAGCATTTT	CASSYSGTEYSNQPQHF
TRBV18	-	few	TRBJ1-5	TGTGCCAGCTCACCAGGGGAGGAAGATCGGGATCAGCCCCAGCATTTT	CASSPGEEDRDQPQHF
TRBV7-8	TRBD1	-	TRBJ1-5	TGTGCCAGCAGCCCCCGGGACAGTAGGATCGCGGATCAGCCCCAGCATTTT	CASSPRDSRIADQPQHF
TRBV2	-	-	TRBJ1-3	TGTGCCAGCAGTCCCGACGGCTTGGCTGGAAACACCATATATTTT	CASSPDGLAGNTIYF
TRBV12-5	-	-	TRBJ1-3	TGTGCTAGTGGTTTGGTGCGGGGGCAAGGAAACACCATATATTTT	CASGLVRGQGNTIYF
TRBV15	-	-	TRBJ2-6	TGTGCCACCAGCAGAGGGGGCTCCTCTGGGGCCAACGTCCTGACTTTC	CATSRGGSSGANVLTF
TRBV5-4	TRBD1	-	TRBJ1-2	TGTGCCAGCAGCCCAGCCTCGGGACAGCGATATGGCTACACCTTC	CASSPASGQRYGYTF
TRBV6-5	-	-	TRBJ2-5	TGTGCCAGCAGTTCAACCGGGCCCCGTGGACAAGAGACCCAGTACTTC	CASSSTGPRGQETQYF
TRBV6-5	-	-	TRBJ1-3	TGTGCCAGCAGCCCGACGTTTTCTGGAAACACCATATATTTT	CASSPTFSGNTIYF
TRBV28	TRBD2	-	TRBJ2-7	TGTGCCAGCAGTCCTCTGACTAGCGGGAGGGCCTACGAGCAGTACTTC	CASSPLTSGRAYEQYF
TRBV5-1	TRBD1	-	TRBJ1-1	TGCGCCAGCAGCCCACACCGGGACAGCATTATGAACACTGAAGCTTTCTTT	CASSPHRDSIMNTEAFF
TRBV2	-	-	TRBJ2-7	TGTGCCACCACCGGGGCTCAGGCCATCTACGAGCAGTACTTC	CATTGAQAIYEQYF
TRBV20-1	-	-	TRBJ2-5	TGCAGTGCTAACGAAAGGGAGACCCAGTACTTC	CSANERETQYF
TRBV28	-	-	TRBJ1-2	TGTGCCAGCAGTTTACATTCGGGCGTCGTCTATGGCTACACCTTC	CASSLHSGVVYGYTF
TRBV13	-	once	TRBJ1-1	TGTGCCAGCAGCTTTTCGGAACTCAGGGACACTGAAGCTTTCTTT	CASSFSELRDTEAFF
TRBV10-2	-	-	TRBJ1-1	TGCGCCAGCAGTGAGTCAGGCAAGGTGACTGAAGCTTTCTTT	CASSESGKVTEAFF
TRBV5-5	-	few	TRBJ1-5	TGTGCCAGCAGCTTCAGATTAAGCAATGATCGCAATCAGCCCCAGCATTTT	CASSFRLSNDRNQPQHF
TRBV19	TRBD2	-	TRBJ2-7	TGTGCCAGTAGTGTACTAGCGGGAGGTACTTACGAGCAGTACTTC	CASSVLAGGTYEQYF
TRBV19	TRBD2	-	TRBJ2-1	TGTGCCAGTAAGGAGCGGGGGGGCTTTGAGCAGTTCTTC	CASKERGGFEQFF
TRBV19	TRBD2	-	TRBJ2-7	TGTGCCAGTAGCCGTACGGGGGGTTCCTACGAGCAGTACTTC	CASSRTGGSYEQYF
TRBV29-1	-	-	TRBJ1-2	TGCAGCGTTGAGGTTCGGGACACCCACAGCCTATTCTATGGCTACACCTTC	CSVEVRDTHSLFYGYTF
TRBV2	-	-	TRBJ1-3	TGTGCCAGCAAAGTTGGCTCTGGAAACACCATATATTTT	CASKVGSGNTIYF
TRBV7-9	-	-	TRBJ1-2	TGTGCCAGCAGCTTAGTACAGAGAGGCTACACCTTC	CASSLVQRGYTF
TRBV7-2	-	-	TRBJ1-6	TGTGCCAGCAGCTTTTCCCAGAGGAATAATTCACCCCTCCACTTT	CASSFSQRNNSPLHF